This TCR beta chain derives from a study of blood T cell repertoires in COVID-19. Study-level information: Material from acute and convalescent COVID-19 was sourced from the United States, Italy and Spain. T cells, B-cell-depleted T cells, or PBMCs supplied cDNA or gDNA.

Authors' processing steps: Reference gene primers were amplified, and this amplification served to estimate nucleated cell counts. Libraries were prepared by immunoSEQ multiplex PCR; TCRdb keeps only in-frame clonotypes and omits some of them. That table furnishes V, J and clone size, whereas the DNA furnished D and trimming. The sample has some 290,000 clones, about nine tenths seen once; the top ten hold roughly 2%. Unmatched junction bases numbered 6, after V lost 4 bases and J lost 4 bases. The CDR3 is made up of 13 amino acids. Germline CDR1 GTSNPN, CDR2 SVGIG (reference sequence). The origin of this receptor is a woman aged 50 to 65 who had recovered from COVID-19. The chain combines TRBV30 with TRBJ1-1; the match to TRBD1 covers 7 bases. Sequencing was carried out using peripheral blood. CDR3 nucleotides: TGTGCCTGGACTAAACAGGGGCCCACTGAAGCTTTCTTT. Encoded protein: CAWTKQGPTEAFF.